The 5 T cell receptor beta chains presented below share a single source sample, sequenced in a study of T cell responses to AZD1222 COVID-19 vaccine. Sequenced by immunoSEQ multiplex PCR; TCRdb stores in-frame clones only, minus some. The sample lists approximately 140,000 clones; 75% to 95% were seen once. Sequenced material: peripheral blood, taken on day 0 of AZD1222 vaccination. The receptors were sampled from an adult in good health.

V usage is TRBV27 and J usage is TRBJ1-2; the D gene is possibly TRBD1 (6 bases). The CDR3 covers 14 residues. Germline loops: CDR1 MNHEY, CDR2 SMNVEV (reference sequence). V gave up 4 bases and J gave up 7 bases, with 16 bases separating them. The CDR3 bases are TGTGCCAGCAGTTGGGACGGGGGGCGACGTGGCTACACCTTC. It specifies CASSWDGGRRGYTF.

V gene TRBV19 combines with J gene TRBJ1-5; no definite D call. CDR1 and CDR2 from the germline V gene are LNHDA and SQIVND (reference sequence). The CDR3 loop spans 13 amino acids. Between the trimmed V and J ends, which lost 5 bases and 2 bases, there was a span of 7 bases. The CDR3 coding sequence is TGTGCCAGTAGTCTCCGGGGCAATCAGCCCCAGCATTTT. Translation: CASSLRGNQPQHF.

The CDR3 region is CASSSSVNMNTEAFF. For the CDR3, the DNA is TGTGCCAGTAGCTCATCCGTGAATATGAACACTGAAGCTTTCTTT. The chain recombines TRBV19 with TRBJ1-1; D remains unclear. V lost 6 bases and J lost 0, with 14 bases in between. In germline, CDR1 is LNHDA, CDR2 SQIVND (reference sequence). The CDR3 length is 15 residues.

The V gene is TRBV7-9, the J gene TRBJ2-5; no definite D call. The V end was cut by 3 bases, the J end by 2 bases, with 10 bases between. The germline V gene has CDR1 SEHNR and CDR2 FQNEAQ (reference sequence). The CDR3 is 14 amino acids. The chain's CDR3 is CASSFWTEQETQYF. The CDR3 bases are TGTGCCAGCAGCTTCTGGACGGAACAAGAGACCCAGTACTTC.

This chain uses TRBV19 with TRBJ1-5; no clear D. This CDR3 has 15 residues. Germline V gene lookup returns CDR1 LNHDA and CDR2 SQIVND (reference sequence). The V end was cut by 5 bases, the J end by 2 bases, with 13 bases between. CDR3 in DNA: TGTGCCAGTAGTCCCCCCCACGGGGGCAATCAGCCCCAGCATTTT. Its translation is CASSPPHGGNQPQHF.